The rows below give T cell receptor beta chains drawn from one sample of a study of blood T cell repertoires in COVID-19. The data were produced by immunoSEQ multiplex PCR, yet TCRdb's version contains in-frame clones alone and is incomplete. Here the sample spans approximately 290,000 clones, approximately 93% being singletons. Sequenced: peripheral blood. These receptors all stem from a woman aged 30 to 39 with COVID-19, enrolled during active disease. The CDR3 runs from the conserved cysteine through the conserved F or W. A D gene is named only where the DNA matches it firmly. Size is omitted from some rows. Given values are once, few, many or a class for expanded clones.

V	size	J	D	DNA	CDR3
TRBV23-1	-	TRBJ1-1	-	TGCGCCAGCAGTCCCAGTCGGACACCGAACACTGAAGCTTTCTTT	CASSPSRTPNTEAFF
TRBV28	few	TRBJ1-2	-	TGTGCCAGCAGTCCTCCGAATACCAGGGTCTATGGCTACACCTTC	CASSPPNTRVYGYTF
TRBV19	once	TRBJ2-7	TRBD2	TGTGCCAGTAGCGCCCTACTAGCGGGAGGAAGCTACGAGCAGTACTTC	CASSALLAGGSYEQYF
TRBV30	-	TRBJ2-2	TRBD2	TGTGCCTGGAGTGTATTAGCGGGATCCACCGGGGAGCTGTTTTTT	CAWSVLAGSTGELFF
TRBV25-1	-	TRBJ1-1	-	TGTGCCAGTTGTGGGAGGGGGGACACTGAAGCTTTCTTT	CASCGRGDTEAFF
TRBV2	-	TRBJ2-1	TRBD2	TGTGCCAGCGGCGACTCATCGTTGGGACTAGCGGTAGGGAATGAGCAGTTCTTC	CASGDSSLGLAVGNEQFF
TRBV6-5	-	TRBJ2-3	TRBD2	TGTGCCAGCCTGCCTAGCGGGAGTGATACGCAGTATTTT	CASLPSGSDTQYF
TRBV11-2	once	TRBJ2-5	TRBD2	TGTGCCAGCAGCTTAGTACCTAGCGGAGGACAAGAGACCCAGTACTTC	CASSLVPSGGQETQYF
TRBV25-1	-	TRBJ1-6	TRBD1	TGTGCCAGCAGTCGACAGGGGGGGATGTCCCTCCACTTT	CASSRQGGMSLHF
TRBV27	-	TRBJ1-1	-	TGTGCCAGCAGTTTTACAGTGAACACTGAAGCTTTCTTT	CASSFTVNTEAFF
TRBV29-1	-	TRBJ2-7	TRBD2	TGCAGCGTTGAAGTAGGAAGCGGGGTATCCTACGAGCAGTACTTC	CSVEVGSGVSYEQYF
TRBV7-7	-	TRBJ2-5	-	TGTGCCAGCAGCTCCCTCCTAGCGGAGACCCAGTACTTC	CASSSLLAETQYF
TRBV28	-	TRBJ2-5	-	TGTGCCAGCAGGCTCGGTCGTCGGGGGACCCAGTACTTC	CASRLGRRGTQYF
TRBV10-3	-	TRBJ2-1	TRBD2	TGTGCCATTATGACTAGCGGCAATGAGCAGTTCTTC	CAIMTSGNEQFF
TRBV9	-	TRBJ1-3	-	TGTGCCAGCAGCGTAGAGGCAGGAACGGGAAACACCATATATTTT	CASSVEAGTGNTIYF
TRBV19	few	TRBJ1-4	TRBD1	TGTGCCAGTGGGCCTACAGGGGCTGAAAAACTGTTTTTT	CASGPTGAEKLFF
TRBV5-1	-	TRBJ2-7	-	TGCGCCAGCAGCTTTAATTCTTGGACGGGAGTCTACGAGCAGTACTTC	CASSFNSWTGVYEQYF
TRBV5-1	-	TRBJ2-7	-	TGCGCCAGCAGCTTGTCGGTTGGTACAGGGATCACCTACGACGAGCAGTACTTC	CASSLSVGTGITYDEQYF
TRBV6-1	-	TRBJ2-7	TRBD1	TGTGCCAGCAGTGAAGGGATGGACAGGAGCAACGAGCAGTACTTC	CASSEGMDRSNEQYF
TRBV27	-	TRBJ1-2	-	TGTGCCAGCAGTCCCGCGGGGGTCGGCTACACCTTC	CASSPAGVGYTF
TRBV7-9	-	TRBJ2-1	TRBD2	TGTGCCAGCAGCTTACAGCTAGCGGGACGCTACAATGAGCAGTTCTTC	CASSLQLAGRYNEQFF
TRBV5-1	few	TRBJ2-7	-	TGCGCCAGCAAGTTAGAGCGGCTGACCTACGAGCAGTACTTC	CASKLERLTYEQYF
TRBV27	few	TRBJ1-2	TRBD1	TGTGCCAGCAATCCACATCCTGCGGGACAGGGAAATAAAGGCTACACCTTC	CASNPHPAGQGNKGYTF
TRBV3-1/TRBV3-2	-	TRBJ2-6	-	TGTGCCAGCAGCTTTCGGACAAACTCTGGGGCCAACGTCCTGACTTTC	CASSFRTNSGANVLTF
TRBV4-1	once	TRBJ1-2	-	TGCGCCAGCAGCCAAGTCCCAGAAAACTATGGCTACACCTTC	CASSQVPENYGYTF
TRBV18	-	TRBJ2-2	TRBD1	TGTGCCAGCTCACTCACAGGGGATAACGGGGAGCTGTTTTTT	CASSLTGDNGELFF
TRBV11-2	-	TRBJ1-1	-	TGTGCCAGCAAGGCGGGCGACACTGAAGCTTTCTTT	CASKAGDTEAFF